This T cell receptor (beta chain) stems from a study of shared clonotypes between healthy human individuals. The table came from immunoSEQ multiplex PCR; TCRdb's copy has only in-frame clones and leaves some out. The sample consists of roughly 2 million clones, around 95% of them appearing once. CDR3 length: 14 amino acids. Trimming left V 8 bases short and J 3 bases short, with 20 bases between. Germline CDR1 GTSNPN, CDR2 SVGIG (reference sequence). The sequence was collected from a man aged 18 to 29 in good health. The chain couples TRBV30 to TRBJ2-7; possibly TRBD2 for D (6 bases). The sample comprised naive CD4+ T cells sorted from blood. Regarding subset: CD45RA+ positively selected. CDR3 DNA sequence: TGTGCCAGTACCTCTCGGGGGATAGGCTACGAGCAGTACTTC. This codes for CASTSRGIGYEQYF.